This T cell receptor beta chain was documented in a study of T cell repertoires in cytomegalovirus infection. Looking at the study overall: TCR beta signatures that were public indicated CMV infection and matching HLA type. The study's findings and limits: People with CMV and the relevant HLA were identified by cumulative public TCR beta family frequency. Within the response measured ex vivo, HLA-C-restricted CMV-specific TCR beta clonotypes were dominant.

The CDR3 has 13 residues. CDR1 is SGHTA, CDR2 FQGNSA, per germline. With 2 bases removed from V and 6 bases from J, the gap between germline ends came to 7 bases. TCRdb re-called the reads with MiXCR, one entry per CDR3 protein. The profile shows around 300,000 distinct CDR3 sequences, less than 25% of them singletons. The table lists this clonotype with a few counts. The antigen is unknown. This TCR came from a human donor in good health (CMV status not recorded). Some clones in this sample may be carry-over from other donors' samples. The rearrangement links TRBV7-2 to TRBJ2-2, with D uncertain. The input for sequencing was cultured PBMCs, taken from culture after CMV antigen stimulation. CDR3 in DNA: TGTGCCAGCAGCTTAATCCGCCCCGGGGAGCTGTTTTTT. Amino acid sequence: CASSLIRPGELFF.